This T cell receptor beta chain was obtained from a study of T cells in Graves' hyperthyroidism and ophthalmopathy. Overall study context: It was at initial diagnosis, before any treatment, that peripheral blood was collected.

Germline values: CDR1 MDHEN, CDR2 SYDVKM. Trimming removed 4 bases from V and 2 bases from J, with 17 bases in between. CDR3 length: 16 amino acids. The table lists this clonotype with many counts. Researchers took RNA transcripts and amplified the TCR beta CDR3 regions from them. TCR CDR3 underwent first-round RT-PCR with the HTBI primer set. From the multiplex PCR reads, TCRdb called clonotypes with MiXCR, one entry per CDR3 protein. The data show a few hundred thousand distinct CDR3 sequences, with roughly 13% seen just once and 5% to 6.5% held by the top ten. The specimen sequenced was blood. The source is a woman aged 18-30 years with Graves' hyperthyroidism. The chain employs TRBV28 and TRBJ2-5, with unresolved D. In nucleotides, the CDR3 is TGTGCCAGCAGTTCAAGAGATGGATTCGCTCAAGAGACCCAGTACTTC. It encodes CASSSRDGFAQETQYF.